This TCR beta chain was documented in a study of neurological immune-mediated disorders. The CDR3 is 12 residues long. V lost 7 bases and J lost 3, with 10 bases in between. The sample holds a few counts of this clonotype. In every sequencing run, more than 170 million TCR-beta sequences were generated from 15-18 subjects. One entry per CDR3 protein results from TCRdb running MiXCR on the 5' RACE reads. The repertoire holds 45,000 to 65,000 distinct CDR3 sequences, about 3.7% seen once, with roughly 5.5% in the top ten. This sequence originates from a man in his forties with multiple sclerosis. Sequencing was carried out using PBMCs. This chain connects TRBV12-3 or TRBV12-4 to TRBJ2-7; D not certain. As DNA, the CDR3 is TGTGCCAGCACCACGGCCCGCTACGAGCAGTACTTC. This encodes CASTTARYEQYF.